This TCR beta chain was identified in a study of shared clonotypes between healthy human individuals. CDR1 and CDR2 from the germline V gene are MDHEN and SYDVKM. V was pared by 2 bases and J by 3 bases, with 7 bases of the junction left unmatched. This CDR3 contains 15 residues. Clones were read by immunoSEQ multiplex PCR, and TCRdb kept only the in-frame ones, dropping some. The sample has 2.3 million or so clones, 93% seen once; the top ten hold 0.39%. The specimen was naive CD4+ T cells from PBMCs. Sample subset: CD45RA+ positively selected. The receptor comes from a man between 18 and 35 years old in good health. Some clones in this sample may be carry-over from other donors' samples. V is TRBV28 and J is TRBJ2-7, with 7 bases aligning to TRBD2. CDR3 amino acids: CASSLGWGGNYEQYF. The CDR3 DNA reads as TGTGCCAGCAGTTTAGGTTGGGGGGGGAACTACGAGCAGTACTTC.